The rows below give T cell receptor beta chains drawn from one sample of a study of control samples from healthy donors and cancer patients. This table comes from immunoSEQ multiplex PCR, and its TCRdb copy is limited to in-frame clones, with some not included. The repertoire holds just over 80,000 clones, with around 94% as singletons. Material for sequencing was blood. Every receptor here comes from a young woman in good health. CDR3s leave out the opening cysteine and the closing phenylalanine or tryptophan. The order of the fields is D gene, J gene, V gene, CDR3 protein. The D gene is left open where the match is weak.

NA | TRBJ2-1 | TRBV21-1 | ASSYPAASGSWIEQF
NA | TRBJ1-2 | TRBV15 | ATSRDPLGTRGIYGYT
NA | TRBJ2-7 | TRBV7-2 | ASSLVPSYEQY
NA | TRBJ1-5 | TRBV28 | ASSLGKVRERFKSNQPQH
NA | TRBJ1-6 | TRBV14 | ASSQVRVGSPLH
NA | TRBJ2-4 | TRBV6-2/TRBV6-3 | ASSYPSPSWLY
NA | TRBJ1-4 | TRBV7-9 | ASSSRWTENEKLF
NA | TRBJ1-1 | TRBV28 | ASSLQGSEAF
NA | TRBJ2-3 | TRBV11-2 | ASSLAGGRADTQY
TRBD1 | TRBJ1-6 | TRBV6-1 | ASSDSLGQGGFSYNSPLH
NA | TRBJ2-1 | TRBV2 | ASSDLGGTYNEQF
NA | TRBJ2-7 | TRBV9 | ASSVGIGEAYEQY
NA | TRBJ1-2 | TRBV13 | ASSLEGSYYGYT
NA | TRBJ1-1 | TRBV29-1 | SVENTEAF
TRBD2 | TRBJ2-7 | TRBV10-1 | ASLSIPASGASGVYEQY
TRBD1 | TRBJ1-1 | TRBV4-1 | ASSQATGYRTEAF
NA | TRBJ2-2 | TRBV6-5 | ASSSTFGPGELF
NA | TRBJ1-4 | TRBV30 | AWRALHNEKLF
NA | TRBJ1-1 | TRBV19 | ASSILSADRTGTEAF
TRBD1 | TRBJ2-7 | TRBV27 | ASSDREHYEQY
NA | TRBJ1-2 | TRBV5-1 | ASSLTRGYGYT
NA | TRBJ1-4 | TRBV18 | ASSGGLDEKLF
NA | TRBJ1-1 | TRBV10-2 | AMTMTANTEAF
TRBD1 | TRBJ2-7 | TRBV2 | ASNRDRVDEQY